A single sample is the source of the 14 T cell receptor beta chains below, sequenced in a study of human T cells and chemical hapten exposure. Each CDR3 protein is one row after TCRdb ran MiXCR on the RACE reads. The sample yields 150,000 to 200,000 distinct CDR3 sequences, about 14% seen once. Time point described: patch test 1, 2 weeks after DPC sensitization. The treatment here: therapeutic diphenylcyclopropenone sensitization with weekly scalp DPC. Sequenced material: whole blood, taken in connection with sensitization to the hapten diphenylcyclopropenone (DPC). The receptors come from a woman younger than 45 with alopecia areata. Some clones in this sample may be carry-over from other donors' samples.

This sequence joins TRBV28 and TRBJ1-1; D ambiguous. The CDR3 covers 13 residues. Germline values: CDR1 MDHEN, CDR2 SYDVKM. Trimming left V 6 bases short and J 1 base short, with 9 bases between. In nucleotides, the CDR3 is TGTGCCAGCAGCCGCCCGCCGAACACTGAAGCTTTCTTT. Protein product: CASSRPPNTEAFF.

This clonotype was found many times. V and J are TRBV14 and TRBJ1-1; D not resolved. The V and J ends lost 3 bases and 5 bases respectively, with 7 bases between them. This CDR3 is built from 12 residues. In germline, CDR1 is SGHDN, CDR2 FVKESK. CDR3 loop: CASSHMGTEAFF. The CDR3 nucleotides are TGTGCCAGCAGCCACATGGGAACTGAAGCTTTCTTT.

The chain is built from TRBV28 and TRBJ2-7; D might be TRBD2 (6 bases). Trimming removed 5 bases from V and 5 bases from J, with 19 bases in between. The CDR3 is made up of 15 amino acids. Germline V CDR1 and CDR2: MDHEN, SYDVKM. CDR3 coding DNA: TGTGCCAGCAGTCTACGGGGAGGCATGCGGAACGAGCAGTACTTC. It specifies CASSLRGGMRNEQYF.

J is TRBJ1-6 and V is TRBV7-2; 8 bases match TRBD1. The ends lost 5 bases at V and 9 bases at J; junction bases unmatched: 9. The germline V gene encodes CDR1 SGHTA and CDR2 FQGNSA. The CDR3 is made up of 15 amino acids. CDR3 nucleotides: TGTGCCAGCAGCCTCCTCCAGGGGGCGGGTTCACCCCTCCACTTT. It yields the protein CASSLLQGAGSPLHF.

This clonotype was observed a few times. CDR3 amino acids: CASNRVIHTSTDTQYF. The CDR3 region has the DNA TGTGCCAGCAATAGGGTTATCCATACTAGCACAGATACGCAGTATTTT. The chain joins TRBV6-6 to TRBJ2-3; the D is unclear. Germline CDR1 MNHNY, CDR2 SVGAGI (reference sequence). The CDR3 length is 16 residues. Trimming removed 7 bases from V and 0 bases from J, with 17 bases in between.

The gene calls are TRBV5-1 and TRBJ1-1; 7 nucleotides match TRBD1. Looked up from germline, CDR1 is SGHRS and CDR2 is YFSETQ. The CDR3 contains 15 residues. V shed 4 bases and J 1 base; nucleotides not matched to a gene: 7. The CDR3 protein is CASSPLQGTNTEAFF. The CDR3 region has the DNA TGCGCCAGCAGCCCATTACAGGGGACGAACACTGAAGCTTTCTTT.

This sequence joins TRBV5-4 and TRBJ2-7; D not resolved. Trimming removed 3 bases at V and 1 base at J, with 11 bases between. CDR1 is SGHNT and CDR2 is YYREEE in the germline V gene (reference sequence). The length of the CDR3 is 14 residues. The CDR3 region is CASSSSGGSYEQYF. CDR3 coding DNA: TGTGCCAGCAGCTCGTCGGGCGGTTCCTACGAGCAGTACTTC.

This clonotype appeared a few times. The J gene is TRBJ2-7, the V gene TRBV4-2; D unresolved. Trimming removed 0 bases at V and 6 bases at J, with 12 bases between. The germline CDR1 and CDR2 sequences are LGHNA and YNFKEQ. The CDR3 runs to 14 residues. The CDR3 loop reads CASSQEERAGEQYF. The CDR3 DNA reads TGTGCCAGCAGCCAAGAGGAAAGGGCCGGCGAGCAGTACTTC.

This chain joins TRBV20-1 and TRBJ1-1; the D is unclear. In germline, CDR1 is DFQATT, CDR2 SNEGSKA (reference sequence). The length of the CDR3 is 14 residues. V shed 1 base and J shed 0 bases, with 9 bases lying between them. CDR3 sequence: CSARGGPMNTEAFF. In DNA form, the CDR3 reads TGCAGTGCTAGAGGTGGCCCCATGAACACTGAAGCTTTCTTT.

For this clonotype: A read error may account for a junction end that differs from germline. This chain links TRBV18 with TRBJ1-5; 7 bases align to TRBD1. Germline V gene lookup returns CDR1 KGHSH and CDR2 LQKENI. The CDR3 is 14 residues long. The CDR3 DNA sequence: TGTGCCACCTCATCGACAGGGAAGAATCAGCCCCAGCATTTT. It codes for CATSSTGKNQPQHF.

The chain combines TRBV11-1 with TRBJ2-5, with D perhaps matching TRBD1 or TRBD2 (5 bases each). Per the germline V gene, CDR1 is SGHAT and CDR2 is FQDESV (reference sequence). V was shortened by 2 bases and J by 4 bases, with 17 bases between the two germline ends. CDR3 length: 16 amino acids. CDR3 region: CASSLTPGTKIETQYF. The CDR3 DNA follows: TGTGCCAGCAGCTTAACCCCCGGGACGAAAATAGAGACCCAGTACTTC.

In this sample, this clonotype turned up many times. The chain recombines TRBV12-3 or TRBV12-4 with TRBJ1-5, with D hard to call. The CDR3 length is 12 residues. V was shortened by 3 bases and J by 4 bases, with 4 bases between the two germline ends. The CDR3 here is CASSFWNQPQHF. The CDR3 coding sequence is TGTGCCAGCAGTTTTTGGAATCAGCCCCAGCATTTT.

This chain uses TRBV24-1 with TRBJ2-3; D is undetermined. V was clipped by 7 bases and J by 3 bases, with 7 bases between them. The V gene's germline CDR1 is KGHDR and CDR2 SFDVKD. There are 12 residues in the CDR3. In nucleotides, the CDR3 is TGTGCCACCAGCTATCGGACAGATACGCAGTATTTT. Translated: CATSYRTDTQYF.

This clonotype was picked up a small number of times. The V call is TRBV4-1, the J call TRBJ2-7; TRBD1 aligns across 9 bases. The V and J ends lost 3 bases and 3 bases, in that order; junction bases with no gene match: 6. This CDR3 region has 15 residues. The V gene's germline CDR1 is MGHRA and CDR2 YSYEKL. The CDR3 DNA sequence: TGCGCCAGCAGCCAGACGTCGACAGGGGGCTACGAGCAGTACTTC. Translated, it gives CASSQTSTGGYEQYF.